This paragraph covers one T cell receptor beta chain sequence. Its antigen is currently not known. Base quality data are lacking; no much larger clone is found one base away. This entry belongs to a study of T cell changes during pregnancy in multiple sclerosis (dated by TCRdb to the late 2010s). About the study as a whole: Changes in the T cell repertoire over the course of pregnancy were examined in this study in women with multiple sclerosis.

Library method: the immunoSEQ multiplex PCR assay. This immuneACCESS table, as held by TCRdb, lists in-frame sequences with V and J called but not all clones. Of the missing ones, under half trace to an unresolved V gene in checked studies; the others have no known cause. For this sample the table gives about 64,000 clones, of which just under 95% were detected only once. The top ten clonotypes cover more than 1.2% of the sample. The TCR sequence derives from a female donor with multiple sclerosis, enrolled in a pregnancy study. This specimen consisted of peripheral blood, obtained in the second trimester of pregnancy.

The sequenced DNA: TGTGCCAGCAGCCGAGGGACAGGGAGGGACGAGCAGTACTTC. Its protein reads: CASSRGTGRDEQYF. The rearranged chain carries TRBV5-4 and TRBJ2-7; 9 bases in between match TRBD1. The CDR3 goes from the cysteine to the phenylalanine over 14 residues. Of all the DNA, just the CDR3 is kept, 42 bases in frame from base 1. Trimming accounts for 4 bases at V and 5 bases at J, while the number of junction bases matched to no gene is 7. CDR1 SGHNT and CDR2 YYREEE are derived from the germline V gene (reference sequence).